The clone carrying this T cell receptor (beta chain) was seen a handful of times. Trimming removed 1 base at V and 5 bases at J, with 11 bases between. The CDR3 spans 15 residues. Per the germline V gene, CDR1 is SGHVS and CDR2 is FQNEAQ. These data are taken from a study of molecular identifiers for immune sequencing clone quantification. Via MiXCR, TCRdb re-called the PCR reads, giving one row per CDR3 protein. The sample lists some 680,000 distinct CDR3 sequences, around 25% occurring once. What was sequenced was naive CD8+ T cells from blood, with Jurkat cell RNA spiked in. Subset specified: FACS-sorted CD8+CD4-CCR7+CD45RA+ naive T cells. This TCR was sampled from a human donor in good health. Some libraries in this study had Jurkat cell RNA spiked in. The chain employs TRBV7-8 and TRBJ2-2, with D possibly being TRBD1 (6 bases). The DNA of the CDR3 is TGTGCCAGCAGCTTAGTACAGGGCCCTACCGGGGAGCTGTTTTTT. It is translated as CASSLVQGPTGELFF.